This passage covers 23 T cell receptor beta chains from one sample sequenced in a study of blood T cell repertoires in COVID-19. Assay: immunoSEQ multiplex PCR; the TCRdb copy retains only in-frame clones and omits some. Counted here are 100,000 to 150,000 clones, approximately 85% occurring once; the ten biggest clones make up more than 20%. The source material was peripheral blood. The source is an elderly woman with acute or convalescent COVID-19.

The chain couples TRBV10-3 to TRBJ2-2, with D maybe TRBD1 (6 bases). This CDR3 comprises 15 residues. Between the trimmed V and J ends, which lost 4 bases and 5 bases, there was a span of 14 bases. Germline CDR1 is ENHRY and CDR2 is SYGVKD. The CDR3 loop is CAISGGRGNTGELFF. CDR3 bases: TGTGCCATCAGTGGGGGCAGGGGAAATACCGGGGAGCTGTTTTTT.

This clone was seen only a few times. V is TRBV12-3 or TRBV12-4 and J is TRBJ1-2; TRBD1 is a possible D gene (5 bases). The length of the CDR3 is 12 residues. V was trimmed by 7 bases and J by 4 bases, leaving 10 bases between them. The CDR3 reads CASTPGFYGYTF. The CDR3 DNA is TGTGCCAGCACTCCAGGGTTCTATGGCTACACCTTC.

The CDR3 DNA sequence: TGTGCCAGCAGTTTAATGCAGGGGAGTGGCTACACCTTC. As protein: CASSLMQGSGYTF. This chain uses TRBV12-3 or TRBV12-4 with TRBJ1-2, with TRBD1 as a possible D gene (6 bases). The CDR3 loop spans 13 amino acids. Trimming took off 2 bases at V and 7 bases at J, with 11 bases between the two ends.

The rearrangement uses TRBV4-1 and TRBJ2-2; 8 bases fit TRBD1. CDR1 is MGHRA, CDR2 YSYEKL, per germline. The CDR3 is 18 amino acids. V gave up 1 base and J gave up 2 bases; unmatched junction bases: 9. DNA for the CDR3: TGCGCCAGCAGCCAAGCACGGACAGGGTTTAGTAACACCGGGGAGCTGTTTTTT. It translates to CASSQARTGFSNTGELFF.

This chain uses TRBV7-8 with TRBJ1-3, with 7 bases identical to TRBD1. This CDR3 is 16 amino acids long. V shed 5 bases and J 0 bases; nucleotides not matched to a gene: 7. The germline V gene has CDR1 SGHVS and CDR2 FQNEAQ. CDR3 DNA: TGTGCCAGCAGCCGAGACGGACAGGTCTCTGGAAACACCATATATTTT. It is translated as CASSRDGQVSGNTIYF.

V is TRBV7-2 and J is TRBJ1-3; D is ambiguous. The CDR3 length is 14 residues. Germline-derived CDR1 and CDR2 are SGHTA and FQGNSA. Trimming shortened V by 5 bases and J by 3 bases, and 11 bases separated the two germline ends. CDR3 coding DNA: TGTGCCAGCAGCCCCCCCAACAGTGGAAACACCATATATTTT. Encoded protein: CASSPPNSGNTIYF.

In its sample, this clone was seen once. The chain has TRBV5-6 and TRBJ1-4; the D gene is possibly TRBD1 (6 bases). There are 15 residues in the CDR3. Germline lookup yields CDR1 SGHDT and CDR2 YYEEEE. V was shortened by 0 bases and J by 5 bases, with 11 bases between the two germline ends. The CDR3 here is CASSLGTVKNEKLFF. Written as DNA, the CDR3 is TGTGCCAGCAGCTTGGGGACAGTTAAGAATGAAAAACTGTTTTTT.

The CDR3 spells CASSVQGGANYGYTF. The CDR3 nucleotides read TGTGCCAGTAGTGTACAGGGAGGGGCTAACTATGGCTACACCTTC. The chain recombines TRBV19 with TRBJ1-2; possibly TRBD1 for D (6 bases). V dropped 5 bases and J dropped 0 bases, with 13 bases sitting between them. CDR3 length equals 15 residues. Germline V gene data show CDR1 as LNHDA and CDR2 as SQIVND (reference sequence). Filled out from reference TRBV19 and TRBJ1-2, the complete variable domain reads DGGITQSPKYLFRKEGQNVTLSCEQNLNHDAMYWYRQDPGQGLRLIYYSQIVNDFQKGDIAEGYSVSREKKESFPLTVTSAQKNPTAFYLCASSVQGGANYGYTFGSGTRLTVV.

The chain employs TRBV29-1 and TRBJ2-7, with D possibly TRBD2 on 5 matching bases. This CDR3 is 14 amino acids long. CDR1 and CDR2 from the germline V gene are SQVTM and ANQGSEA. Trimming shortened V by 0 bases and J by 3 bases, and 12 bases separated the two germline ends. The CDR3 DNA reads as TGCAGCGTTGAAGAAGAGGGCACGGACTACGAGCAGTACTTC. This gives the protein CSVEEEGTDYEQYF.

This clone was seen a single time. This chain joins TRBV12-5 and TRBJ2-7; 7 bases are a match to TRBD1. The CDR3 covers 14 residues. The germline V gene encodes CDR1 LGHNT and CDR2 FRNRAP. The V gene end was trimmed by 4 bases and the J gene end by 4 bases; junction bases not matched to a gene: 7. The CDR3 sequence: CASGSDRAGYEQYV. The CDR3 DNA is TGTGCTAGTGGTTCCGACAGGGCAGGATACGAGCAGTACGTC.

V and J are TRBV9 and TRBJ2-7, with D possibly being TRBD1 (6 bases). Germline V CDR1 and CDR2: SGDLS, YYNGEE. This CDR3 comprises 15 residues. Trimming shortened V by 0 bases and J by 0 bases, and 10 bases separated the two germline ends. CDR3 loop: CASSVAGRGSYEQYF. The CDR3 nucleotides read TGTGCCAGCAGCGTAGCAGGCAGGGGCTCCTACGAGCAGTACTTC.

This chain links TRBV27 with TRBJ2-7; tentative D call: TRBD1 (6 bases). The germline gives CDR1 MNHEY, CDR2 SMNVEV (reference sequence). CDR3 length: 17 residues. The V gene lost 5 bases and the J gene lost 7 bases, with 27 bases spanning the gap. The CDR3: CASSPLPLSTGLGEQYF. Here the CDR3 DNA reads TGTGCCAGCAGTCCACTCCCCCTAAGTACAGGGTTGGGGGAGCAGTACTTC.

This chain uses TRBV14 with TRBJ2-1; TRBD1 is a possible D gene (5 bases). This CDR3 is built from 11 residues. Germline lookup yields CDR1 SGHDN and CDR2 FVKESK. The V gene lost 4 bases and the J gene lost 12 bases, with 10 bases spanning the gap. The CDR3 reads CASSPGLRQFF. The CDR3 DNA reads TGTGCCAGCAGCCCAGGGCTTAGGCAGTTCTTC. Full variable domain (missing parts from reference TRBV14 and TRBJ2-1): EAGVTQFPSHSVIEKGQTVTLRCDPISGHDNLYWYRRVMGKEIKFLLHFVKESKQDESGMPNNRFLAERTGGTYSTLKVQPAELEDSGVYFCASSPGLRQFFGPGTRLTVL.

This clone has just one count. The chain combines TRBV5-4 with TRBJ2-2; D might be TRBD2 (6 bases). This CDR3 is built from 16 residues. Deletions cut 4 bases from V and 0 bases from J, with 13 bases between. Germline values: CDR1 SGHNT, CDR2 YYREEE (reference sequence). Written as DNA, the CDR3 is TGTGCCAGCAGCCCTCGGTCGGGGGCGAACACCGGGGAGCTGTTTTTT. Translation: CASSPRSGANTGELFF.

The chain has TRBV5-1 and TRBJ2-5; D possibly corresponds to TRBD2 (5 bases). Trimming left V 4 bases short and J 3 bases short, with 16 bases between. The CDR3 is 15 residues long. CDR1 SGHRS and CDR2 YFSETQ come from the germline V gene. The CDR3 protein is CASSPAGIYKETQYF. CDR3 nucleotide sequence: TGCGCCAGCAGCCCAGCCGGGATATATAAAGAGACCCAGTACTTC.

V gene TRBV15 combines with J gene TRBJ2-3; TRBD2 matches 14 bases. Germline lookup yields CDR1 LNHNV and CDR2 YYDKDF (reference sequence). The CDR3 sequence is 17 residues long. Trimming took 2 bases from V and 0 from J; bases not matched to a gene: 1. The CDR3 coding sequence is TGTGCCACCAGCAGAAGGACTAGCGGGGGGAGCACAGATACGCAGTATTTT. It encodes CATSRRTSGGSTDTQYF.

V and J are TRBV5-5 and TRBJ1-1, with D possibly matching TRBD1 (5 bases). Trimming removed 5 bases at V and 1 base at J, with 9 bases between. The CDR3 is 13 residues long. Germline assignment: CDR1 SGHKS and CDR2 YYEKEE (reference sequence). The chain's CDR3 is CASRVGQNTEAFF. CDR3 in DNA: TGTGCCAGCAGGGTGGGGCAGAACACTGAAGCTTTCTTT.

The chain employs TRBV2 and TRBJ1-2; D is ambiguous. This CDR3 is built from 14 residues. Germline V gives CDR1 SNHLY, CDR2 FYNNEI. V was shortened by 4 bases and J by 0 bases, with 9 bases between the two germline ends. The CDR3 region is CASSVVRANYGYTF. CDR3 sequence (DNA): TGTGCCAGCAGTGTCGTCCGCGCTAACTATGGCTACACCTTC.

This clone has just one count. The chain joins TRBV7-9 to TRBJ2-3; perhaps TRBD1 as D (6 bases). Germline values: CDR1 SEHNR, CDR2 FQNEAQ (reference sequence). Trimming took off 4 bases at V and 4 bases at J, with 24 bases between the two ends. CDR3 length: 18 amino acids. CDR3 nucleotides: TGTGCCAGCAGCTCCGAGCTGGGGCGCGGCAGGGGAGCAGATACGCAGTATTTT. It is translated as CASSSELGRGRGADTQYF.

The chain joins TRBV14 to TRBJ1-4; 7 bases are a match to TRBD1. V shed 4 bases and J 4 bases; nucleotides not matched to a gene: 3. CDR1 and CDR2 from the germline V gene are SGHDN and FVKESK. The CDR3 is made up of 14 amino acids. The CDR3 here is CASSPGQHNEKLFF. The CDR3 nucleotides are TGTGCCAGCAGCCCGGGACAGCATAATGAAAAACTGTTTTTT.

The chain has TRBV6-1 and TRBJ1-1; D is uncertain. V lost 3 bases and J lost 1, with 12 bases in between. CDR1 is MNHNS and CDR2 is SASEGT in the germline V gene. The CDR3 has 15 residues. The CDR3 DNA sequence: TGTGCCAGCAGTGATTCCTGGGAGGGGAACACTGAAGCTTTCTTT. Protein product: CASSDSWEGNTEAFF.

The rearrangement links TRBV5-5 to TRBJ1-5; no clear D. The CDR3 covers 14 residues. Germline-derived CDR1 and CDR2 are SGHKS and YYEKEE (reference sequence). Trimming removed 3 bases at V and 7 bases at J, with 14 bases between. As DNA, the CDR3 is TGTGCCAGCAGCTCCGAGTTTCGTCGGCAGCCCCAGCATTTT. Its translation is CASSSEFRRQPQHF.

The sample holds a few counts of this clone. The chain uses TRBV5-6 and TRBJ1-2; D gene unclear. V was shortened by 2 bases and J by 6 bases, with 14 bases between the two germline ends. This CDR3 has 14 residues. Germline V gene data show CDR1 as SGHDT and CDR2 as YYEEEE. CDR3: CASSFGRYTNGYTF. In nucleotides, the CDR3 is TGTGCCAGCAGCTTTGGTAGATACACTAATGGCTACACCTTC.